This T cell receptor beta chain was profiled in a study of a mutant IDH1 vaccine in newly diagnosed glioma. Study details: Previous treatment comprised radiotherapy, temozolomide, or both, mostly both.

On this clone itself: The target antigen is unknown.

The method was immunoSEQ multiplex PCR; TCRdb's version includes in-frame clones alone and lacks a portion of them. The sample has more than 60,000 clones, 74% seen once. This CDR3 is built from 15 residues. Between the trimmed V and J ends, which lost 7 bases and 0 bases, there was a span of 13 bases. Per the germline V gene, CDR1 is MNHEY and CDR2 is SVGAGI. Time point specified: week 35, safety follow-up. It was 300 ug of mutant IDH1 20-mer peptide that made up each vaccine dose, given with topical imiquimod. The sample consisted of PBMCs, taken from a glioma patient whose treatment included an IDH1 peptide vaccine. The J gene is TRBJ1-5, the V gene TRBV6-5; possible D gene TRBD1, 5 bases. This receptor was obtained from a man in his fifties with glioma. This CDR3 is CASTAGTVSNQPQHF. The CDR3 DNA follows: TGTGCCAGCACCGCCGGGACGGTTAGCAATCAGCCCCAGCATTTT.